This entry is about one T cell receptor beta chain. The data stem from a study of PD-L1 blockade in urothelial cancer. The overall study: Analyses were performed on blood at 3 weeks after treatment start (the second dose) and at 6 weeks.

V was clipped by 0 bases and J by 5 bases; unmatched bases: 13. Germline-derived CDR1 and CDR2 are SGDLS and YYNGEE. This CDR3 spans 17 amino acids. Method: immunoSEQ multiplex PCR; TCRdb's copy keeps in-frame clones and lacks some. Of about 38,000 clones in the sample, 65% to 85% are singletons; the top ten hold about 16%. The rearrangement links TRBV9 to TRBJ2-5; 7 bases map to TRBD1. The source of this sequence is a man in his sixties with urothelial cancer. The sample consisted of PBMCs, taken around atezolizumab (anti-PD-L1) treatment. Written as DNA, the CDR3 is TGTGCCAGCAGCGTAGCGACAGGGATCAGGGGTAGTGAGACCCAGTACTTC. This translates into CASSVATGIRGSETQYF.